This T cell receptor beta chain is drawn from a study of blood T cells in healthy people across ages. Using a J-beta primer mix together with a sample-barcoded 5' primer, a second PCR was run for roughly 7 to 11 cycles. TCRdb itself ran the 5' RACE reads through MiXCR, one entry per CDR3 protein. The data hold just over 800,000 distinct CDR3 sequences, with around 62% observed a single time. Drawn from each donor were 9 to 10 milliliters of peripheral blood. CDR1 DFQATT and CDR2 SNEGSKA come from the germline V gene (reference sequence). This CDR3 is 15 amino acids long. With 0 bases removed from V and 0 bases from J, the gap between germline ends came to 12 bases.

This TCR was sampled from a man between 25 and 39 years old in good health. V usage is TRBV20-1 and J usage is TRBJ2-7; D tentatively reads TRBD1 or TRBD2 (5 bases each). Material: blood. CDR3 coding DNA: TGCAGTGCTAGAGATTATGAGGGGAGCTCCTACGAGCAGTACTTC. It yields the protein CSARDYEGSSYEQYF.